Following are 23 T cell receptor beta chains from one sample sequenced in a study of blood T cells in healthy people across ages. Primed by a sample-barcoded 5' primer and a J-beta primer mix, a second PCR proceeded for about 6 to 11 cycles. TCRdb fed the 5' RACE reads into MiXCR, producing one record per CDR3 protein. The data show around 820,000 distinct CDR3 sequences, with approximately 25% seen just once and approximately 3.7% held by the top ten. These sequences were also reported in another study, on T cells of mothers and their children.

Material for sequencing was blood. The receptors shown here come from a boy under 18 in good health.

This clonotype was seen many times. This chain connects TRBV5-5 to TRBJ1-2; 7 nucleotides match TRBD1. Germline V gene lookup returns CDR1 SGHKS and CDR2 YYEKEE (reference sequence). The CDR3 extends over 15 amino acids. The V segment lost 1 base and the J segment 2 bases; nucleotides outside the gene matches: 5. This chain's CDR3 is CASSLRQGGNYGYTF. Written as DNA, the CDR3 is TGTGCCAGCAGCTTGCGACAGGGAGGGAACTATGGCTACACCTTC.

This chain links TRBV15 with TRBJ1-2; perhaps TRBD1 as D (6 bases). This CDR3 has 14 residues. With 0 bases removed from V and 7 bases from J, the gap between germline ends came to 12 bases. Germline V lookup: CDR1 LNHNV, CDR2 YYDKDF (reference sequence). The CDR3 protein is CATSREGADIGYTF. The CDR3 DNA reads as TGTGCCACCAGCAGAGAGGGGGCAGACATTGGCTACACCTTC.

The chain joins TRBV7-2 to TRBJ1-2; D remains unclear. The V end lost 3 bases, the J end lost 12 bases, and 23 bases lay between the germline ends. The CDR3 is 15 residues long. From germline, CDR1 is SGHTA and CDR2 FQGNSA. CDR3 DNA sequence: TGTGCCAGCAGCTTTCGGACCGGAGGTGGGCCCGGGGACACCTTC. Its protein product is CASSFRTGGGPGDTF.

In this sample, this clonotype turned up a few times. The chain uses TRBV6-2 or TRBV6-3 and TRBJ2-1; D is possibly TRBD1 (7 bases). Trimming took 6 bases from V and 10 from J, leaving 16 bases between them. Germline V gene lookup returns CDR1 MNHEY and CDR2 SVGEGT. The length of the CDR3 is 13 residues. The CDR3 DNA follows: TGTGCCAGCAGCTTCGGACAGGCGGGGGAGCAGTTCTTC. It specifies CASSFGQAGEQFF.

This CDR3 reads CASSFMVETQYF. The CDR3, as DNA: TGTGCCAGCAGCTTCATGGTAGAGACCCAGTACTTC. The genes are TRBV13 and TRBJ2-5, with D uncertain. V lost 3 bases and J 4 bases, leaving 6 bases between the germline ends. This CDR3 has 12 amino acids. Germline V gives CDR1 PRHDT, CDR2 FYEKMQ (reference sequence). Together with reference TRBV13 and TRBJ2-5, the CDR3 gives the full variable domain: AAGVIQSPRHLIKEKRETATLKCYPIPRHDTVYWYQQGPGQDPQFLISFYEKMQSDKGSIPDRFSAQQFSDYHSELNMSSLELGDSALYFCASSFMVETQYFGPGTRLLVL.

The chain uses TRBV20-1 and TRBJ1-2; a possible D gene is TRBD1 (6 bases). V was clipped by 6 bases and J by 7 bases, with 15 bases between them. Looked up from germline, CDR1 is DFQATT and CDR2 is SNEGSKA (reference sequence). The CDR3 contains 12 residues. CDR3 residues: CSALEGGLGYTF. In DNA, the CDR3 is TGCAGTGCCCTAGAGGGGGGGCTTGGCTACACCTTC.

This clonotype was found a few times. This chain joins TRBV5-6 and TRBJ2-7; the D call may be TRBD1 or TRBD2 (6 bases each). Germline V gene sequence: CDR1 SGHDT, CDR2 YYEEEE. V lost 0 bases and J lost 6, with 10 bases in between. The CDR3 consists of 13 residues. The CDR3: CASSLVGGIEQYF. In DNA form, the CDR3 reads TGTGCCAGCAGCTTGGTAGGGGGGATCGAGCAGTACTTC.

The chain uses TRBV6-2 or TRBV6-3 and TRBJ2-2; TRBD2 agrees at 7 bases. The CDR3 contains 17 residues. V trimming: 8 bases; J trimming: 0 bases; junction bases outside the gene matches: 12. Germline loops: CDR1 MNHEY, CDR2 SVGEGT. The CDR3 sequence is CASLPIKRGANTGELFF. The DNA of the CDR3 is TGTGCCAGCCTCCCCATCAAGCGGGGCGCGAACACCGGGGAGCTGTTTTTT.

Regarding this clonotype: At one end the junction does not follow the germline gene, possibly because of a read error. CDR3 residues: CASSLGGTYNERFF. CDR3 DNA: TGCGCCAGCAGCTTGGGGGGGACCTACAATGAGCGGTTCTTC. The chain couples TRBV5-1 to TRBJ2-1; D is tentatively TRBD1 or TRBD2 (5 bases each). Germline V CDR1 and CDR2: SGHRS, YFSETQ. CDR3 length: 14 amino acids.

This clonotype was counted only a few times. This rearrangement joins TRBV4-1 to TRBJ2-5; 9 positions match TRBD2. J lost 5 bases, V lost 3 bases, and 10 bases had no gene match. The length of the CDR3 is 16 residues. Germline loops: CDR1 MGHRA, CDR2 YSYEKL. The CDR3 DNA follows: TGCGCCAGCAGCCACCCGGCTAGCGGGGTAGGGGAGACCCAGTACTTC. Translation: CASSHPASGVGETQYF.

The rearrangement joins TRBV21-1 to TRBJ2-5; TRBD1, the D gene given by the table, was not confirmed from the DNA. TRBV21-1 is a pseudogene. The CDR3 length is 19 residues. The CDR3 here is CASSKEGTGEGRRGETQYF. DNA for the CDR3: TGTGCCAGCAGCAAAGAGGGGACAGGGGAAGGTCGACGTGGCGAGACCCAGTACTTC.

The table lists this clonotype with a few counts. The rearrangement joins TRBV29-1 to TRBJ2-7; D is unresolved. V shed 7 bases and J shed 6 bases, with 19 bases lying between them. Germline values: CDR1 SQVTM, CDR2 ANQGSEA. The CDR3 length is 13 residues. The CDR3 DNA follows: TGCAGCGCTTACCCGGTGGGTCCCGGCGAGCAGTACTTC. This sequence encodes CSAYPVGPGEQYF.

In its sample, this clonotype was seen a few times. The V and J genes are TRBV29-1 and TRBJ2-1, with a weak D call TRBD2 (5 bases). This CDR3 spans 14 amino acids. Germline assignment: CDR1 SQVTM and CDR2 ANQGSEA. V was pared by 4 bases and J by 4 bases, with 14 bases between. The CDR3: CSVGLPSQYNEQFF. CDR3 nucleotides: TGCAGCGTTGGGTTGCCTAGCCAATACAATGAGCAGTTCTTC.

This chain connects TRBV4-1 to TRBJ1-2; TRBD1 might be the D (5 bases). This CDR3 is built from 14 residues. Germline V lookup: CDR1 MGHRA, CDR2 YSYEKL. V was clipped by 3 bases and J by 5 bases, with 13 bases between them. The CDR3 loop reads CASSQDQGWYGYTF. The CDR3 nucleotides are TGCGCCAGCAGCCAGGATCAGGGTTGGTATGGCTACACCTTC.

The V and J genes are TRBV28 and TRBJ1-2, with 7 nucleotides matching TRBD1. CDR1 MDHEN and CDR2 SYDVKM come from the germline V gene. The CDR3 totals 15 residues. Unmatched junction bases numbered 14, after V lost 6 bases and J lost 7 bases. DNA of the CDR3: TGTGCCAGCAGACGCCAGGGGGAGATTTTTAGTGGCTACACCTTC. Its translation is CASRRQGEIFSGYTF.

In DNA form, the CDR3 reads TGTGCCAGCAGTGAGGGGGGACAGGGAGGAAAAGGGAGCAATCAGCCCCAGCATTTT. Its translation: CASSEGGQGGKGSNQPQHF. This chain joins TRBV25-1 and TRBJ1-5, with 9 bases identical to TRBD1. The length of the CDR3 is 19 residues. With 3 bases clipped from V and 1 base from J, the junction kept 13 bases outside the gene matches. The V gene's germline CDR1 is MGHDK and CDR2 SYGVNS.

V is TRBV28 and J is TRBJ2-3; 10 bases fit TRBD1. After removal of 2 bases from V and 5 bases from J, the junction contained 10 bases not matched to a gene. CDR3 length: 17 residues. Germline V gene sequence: CDR1 MDHEN, CDR2 SYDVKM. The CDR3 is CASSLRVWGQGKDTQYF. CDR3 nucleotide sequence: TGTGCCAGCAGTTTAAGGGTATGGGGACAGGGGAAAGATACGCAGTATTTT.

The V call is TRBV27, the J call TRBJ2-1; perhaps TRBD2 as D (6 bases). Looked up from germline, CDR1 is MNHEY and CDR2 is SMNVEV (reference sequence). The CDR3 runs to 16 residues. V was clipped by 5 bases and J by 3 bases, with 17 bases between them. The CDR3 protein is CASSPLAPLNYNEQFF. As DNA, the CDR3 is TGTGCCAGCAGTCCCCTAGCGCCTCTGAACTACAATGAGCAGTTCTTC.

This clonotype has just a few counts. The chain employs TRBV28 and TRBJ1-1; 7 nucleotides line up with TRBD1. After removal of 5 bases from V and 6 bases from J, the junction contained 9 bases not matched to a gene. CDR1 is MDHEN, CDR2 SYDVKM, per germline. CDR3 length: 14 amino acids. CDR3 protein: CASSRQGGFAEAFF. The CDR3 DNA sequence: TGTGCCAGCAGTAGGCAGGGGGGATTTGCTGAAGCTTTCTTT.

J is TRBJ2-5 and V is TRBV20-1, with 8 positions matching TRBD1. The J call may be incorrect, as the DNA end agrees better with TRBJ2-1. The CDR3 is 13 residues long. Germline V gives CDR1 DFQATT, CDR2 SNEGSKA (reference sequence). In DNA, the CDR3 is TGCAGTGCTAGCCTGGGACAGGACAATGAGCAGTTCTTC. It translates to CSASLGQDNEQFF.

V usage is TRBV25-1 and J usage is TRBJ2-2; TRBD2 matches 12 bases. The J segment lost 4 bases and the V segment lost 6 bases, leaving 18 bases of the junction unmatched. The CDR3 extends over 20 amino acids. Germline V gives CDR1 MGHDK, CDR2 SYGVNS. The DNA of the CDR3 is TGTGCCAGCAGCCGCCGGGACAGATTTACTAGCGGGAGGTCCACCGGGGAGCTGTTTTTT. Its translation: CASSRRDRFTSGRSTGELFF.

This clonotype has more than one count but fewer than ten. This chain joins TRBV27 and TRBJ2-1, with D possibly matching TRBD2 (6 bases). V was pared by 9 bases and J by 0 bases, with 18 bases between. The CDR3 runs 16 residues. The V gene's germline CDR1 is MNHEY and CDR2 SMNVEV (reference sequence). The CDR3 bases are TGTGCCAGTCGATTGCTAGCGCAAAGCTCCTACAATGAGCAGTTCTTC. Its protein is CASRLLAQSSYNEQFF.

This rearrangement joins TRBV7-9 to TRBJ2-1, with D perhaps TRBD1 or TRBD2 (6 bases each). V was pared by 4 bases and J by 10 bases, with 20 bases between. CDR1 and CDR2 from the germline V gene are SEHNR and FQNEAQ (reference sequence). CDR3 length equals 15 residues. As DNA, the CDR3 is TGTGCCAGCAGCTCCGGTGATTGGGGGGCTAGAGAGCAGTTCTTC. Translation: CASSSGDWGAREQFF.